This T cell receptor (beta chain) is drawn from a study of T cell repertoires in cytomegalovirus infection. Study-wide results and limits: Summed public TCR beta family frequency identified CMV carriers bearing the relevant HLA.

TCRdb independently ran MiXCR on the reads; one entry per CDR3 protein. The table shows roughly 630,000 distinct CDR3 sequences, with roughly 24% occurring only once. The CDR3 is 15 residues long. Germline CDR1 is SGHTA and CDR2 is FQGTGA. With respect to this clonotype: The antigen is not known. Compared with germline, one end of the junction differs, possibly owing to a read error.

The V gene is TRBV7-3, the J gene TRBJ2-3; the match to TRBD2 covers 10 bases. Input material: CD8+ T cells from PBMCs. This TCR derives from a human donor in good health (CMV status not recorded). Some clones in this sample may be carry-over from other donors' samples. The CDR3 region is CASSSSGGATDAQYF. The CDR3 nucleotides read TGTGCCAGCAGTTCCAGCGGGGGGGCCACAGATGCGCAGTATTTT.